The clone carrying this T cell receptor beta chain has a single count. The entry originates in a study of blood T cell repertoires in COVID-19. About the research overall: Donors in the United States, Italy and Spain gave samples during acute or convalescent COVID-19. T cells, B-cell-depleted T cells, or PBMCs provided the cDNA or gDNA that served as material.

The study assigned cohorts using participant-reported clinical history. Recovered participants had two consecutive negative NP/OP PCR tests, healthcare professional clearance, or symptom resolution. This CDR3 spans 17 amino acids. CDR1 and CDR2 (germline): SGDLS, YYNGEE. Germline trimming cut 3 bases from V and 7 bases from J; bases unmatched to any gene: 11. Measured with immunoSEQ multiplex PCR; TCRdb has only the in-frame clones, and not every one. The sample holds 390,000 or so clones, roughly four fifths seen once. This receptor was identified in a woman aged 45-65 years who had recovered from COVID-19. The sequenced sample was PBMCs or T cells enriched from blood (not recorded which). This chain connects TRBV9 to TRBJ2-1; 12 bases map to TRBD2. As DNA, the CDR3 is TGTGCCAGCAGCGCCCCCGGGGGGACTAGCGGGTTTAATGAGCAGTTCTTC. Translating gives CASSAPGGTSGFNEQFF.